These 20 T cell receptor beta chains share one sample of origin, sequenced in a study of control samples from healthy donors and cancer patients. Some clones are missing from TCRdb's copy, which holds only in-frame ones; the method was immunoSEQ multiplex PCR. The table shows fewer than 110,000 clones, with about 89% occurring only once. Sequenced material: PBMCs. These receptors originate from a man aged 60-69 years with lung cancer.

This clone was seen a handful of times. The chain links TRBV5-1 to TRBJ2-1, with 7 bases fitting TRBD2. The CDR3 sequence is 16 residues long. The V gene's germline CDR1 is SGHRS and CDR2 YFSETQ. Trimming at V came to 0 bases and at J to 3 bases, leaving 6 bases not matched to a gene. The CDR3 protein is CASSLAERGFYNEQFF. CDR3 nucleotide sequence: TGCGCCAGCAGCTTGGCCGAGCGGGGCTTCTACAATGAGCAGTTCTTC.

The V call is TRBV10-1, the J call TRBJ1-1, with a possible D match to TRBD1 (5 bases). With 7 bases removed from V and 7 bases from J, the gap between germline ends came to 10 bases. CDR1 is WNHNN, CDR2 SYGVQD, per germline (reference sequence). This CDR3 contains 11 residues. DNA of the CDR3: TGCGCCAGCACCTCGGGGCTTGAAGCTTTCTTT. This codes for CASTSGLEAFF.

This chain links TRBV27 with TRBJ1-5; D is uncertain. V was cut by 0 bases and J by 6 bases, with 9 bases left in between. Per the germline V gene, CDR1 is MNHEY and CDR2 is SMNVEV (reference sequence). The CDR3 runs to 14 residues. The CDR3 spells CASSLSRPPQPQHF. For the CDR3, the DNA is TGTGCCAGCAGTTTATCGAGACCCCCTCAGCCCCAGCATTTT.

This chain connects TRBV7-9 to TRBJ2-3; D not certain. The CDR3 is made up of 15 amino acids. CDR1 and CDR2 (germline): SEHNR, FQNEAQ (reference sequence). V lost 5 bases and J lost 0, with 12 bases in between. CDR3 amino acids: CASSARSTSTDTQYF. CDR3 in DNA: TGTGCCAGCAGCGCCCGATCGACGAGCACAGATACGCAGTATTTT.

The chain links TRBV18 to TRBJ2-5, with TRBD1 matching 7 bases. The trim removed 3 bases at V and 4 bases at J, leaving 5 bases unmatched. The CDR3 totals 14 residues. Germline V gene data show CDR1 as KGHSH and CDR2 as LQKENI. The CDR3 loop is CASSPQGVRETQYF. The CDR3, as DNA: TGTGCCAGCTCACCGCAGGGGGTTCGAGAGACCCAGTACTTC.

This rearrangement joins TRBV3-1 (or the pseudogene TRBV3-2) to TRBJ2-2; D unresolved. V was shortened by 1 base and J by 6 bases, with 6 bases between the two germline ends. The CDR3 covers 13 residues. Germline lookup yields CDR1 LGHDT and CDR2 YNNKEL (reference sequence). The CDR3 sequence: CASSQVWAGELFF. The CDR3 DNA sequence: TGTGCCAGCAGCCAAGTTTGGGCCGGGGAGCTGTTTTTT.

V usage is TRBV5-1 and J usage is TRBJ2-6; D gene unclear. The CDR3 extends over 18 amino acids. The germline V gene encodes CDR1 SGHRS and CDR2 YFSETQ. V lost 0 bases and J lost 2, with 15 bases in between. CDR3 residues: CASSLVTFPLTGANVLTF. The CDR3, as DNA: TGCGCCAGCAGCTTGGTAACCTTCCCTTTGACTGGGGCCAACGTCCTGACTTTC.

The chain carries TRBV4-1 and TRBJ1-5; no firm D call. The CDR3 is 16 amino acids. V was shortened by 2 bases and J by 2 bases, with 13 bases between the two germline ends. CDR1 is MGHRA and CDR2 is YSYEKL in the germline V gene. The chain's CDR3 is CASSQTIAERNQPQHF. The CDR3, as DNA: TGCGCCAGCAGCCAAACAATTGCAGAGCGCAATCAGCCCCAGCATTTT.

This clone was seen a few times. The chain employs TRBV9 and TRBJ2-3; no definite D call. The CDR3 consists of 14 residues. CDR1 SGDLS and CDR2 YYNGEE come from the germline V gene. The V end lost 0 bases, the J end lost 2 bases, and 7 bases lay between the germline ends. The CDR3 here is CASSVASTTDTQYF. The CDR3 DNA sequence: TGTGCCAGCAGCGTAGCTTCGACCACAGATACGCAGTATTTT.

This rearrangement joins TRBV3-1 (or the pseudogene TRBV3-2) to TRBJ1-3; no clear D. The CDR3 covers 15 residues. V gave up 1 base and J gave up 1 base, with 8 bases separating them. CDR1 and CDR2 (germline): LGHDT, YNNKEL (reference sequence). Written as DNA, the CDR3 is TGTGCCAGCAGCCAAGGAAGGGATTCTGGAAACACCATATATTTT. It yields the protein CASSQGRDSGNTIYF.

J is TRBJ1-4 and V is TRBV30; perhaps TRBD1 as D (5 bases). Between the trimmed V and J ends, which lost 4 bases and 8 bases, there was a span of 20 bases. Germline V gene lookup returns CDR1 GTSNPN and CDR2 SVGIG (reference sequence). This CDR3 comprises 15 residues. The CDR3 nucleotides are TGTGCCTGGACACCGTCTTTGACAGTTTTAGAAAAACTGTTTTTT. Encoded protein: CAWTPSLTVLEKLFF. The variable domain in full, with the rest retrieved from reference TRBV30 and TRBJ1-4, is SQTIHQWPATLVQPVGSPLSLECTVEGTSNPNLYWYRQAAGRGLQLLFYSVGIGQISSEVPQNLSASRPQDRQFILSSKKLLLSDSGFYLCAWTPSLTVLEKLFFGSGTQLSVL.

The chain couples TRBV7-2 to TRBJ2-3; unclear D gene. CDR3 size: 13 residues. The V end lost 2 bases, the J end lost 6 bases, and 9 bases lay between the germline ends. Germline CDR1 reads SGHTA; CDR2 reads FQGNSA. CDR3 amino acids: CASSLKYGDTQYF. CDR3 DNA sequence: TGTGCCAGCAGCTTAAAATACGGGGATACGCAGTATTTT.

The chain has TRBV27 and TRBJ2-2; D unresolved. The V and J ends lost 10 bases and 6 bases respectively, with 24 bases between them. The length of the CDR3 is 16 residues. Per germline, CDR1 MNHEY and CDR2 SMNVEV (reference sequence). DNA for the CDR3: TGTGCCACCAAAGGCAAAGGCGGATTGTCAGCCGGGGAGCTGTTTTTT. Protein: CATKGKGGLSAGELFF.

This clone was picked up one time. In DNA, the CDR3 is TGTGCCAGCAGCTTAGGGCTAGCGGGGACCACAGATACGCAGTATTTT. It translates to CASSLGLAGTTDTQYF. This chain links TRBV11-3 with TRBJ2-3; TRBD2 matches 9 bases. V shed 1 base, J shed 2 bases, and the junction held 4 bases outside the gene matches. Germline V lookup: CDR1 SGHNT, CDR2 YENEEA. The CDR3 consists of 16 residues.

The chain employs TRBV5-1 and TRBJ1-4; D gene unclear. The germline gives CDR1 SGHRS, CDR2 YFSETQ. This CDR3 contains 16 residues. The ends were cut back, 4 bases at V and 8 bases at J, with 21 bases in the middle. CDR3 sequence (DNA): TGCGCCAGCAGCCCCCTAACGGGATACTCGAGCGAAAAACTGTTTTTT. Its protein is CASSPLTGYSSEKLFF.

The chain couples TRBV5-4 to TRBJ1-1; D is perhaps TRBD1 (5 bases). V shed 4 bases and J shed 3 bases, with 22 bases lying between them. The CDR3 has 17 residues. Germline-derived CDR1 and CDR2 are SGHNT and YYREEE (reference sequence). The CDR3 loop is CASSTLPPDTEDTEAFF. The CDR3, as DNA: TGTGCCAGCAGCACCTTACCGCCGGACACCGAGGACACTGAAGCTTTCTTT. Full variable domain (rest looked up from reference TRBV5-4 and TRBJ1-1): ETGVTQSPTHLIKTRGQQVTLRCSSQSGHNTVSWYQQALGQGPQFIFQYYREEENGRGNFPPRFSGLQFPNYSSELNVNALELDDSALYLCASSTLPPDTEDTEAFFGQGTRLTVV.

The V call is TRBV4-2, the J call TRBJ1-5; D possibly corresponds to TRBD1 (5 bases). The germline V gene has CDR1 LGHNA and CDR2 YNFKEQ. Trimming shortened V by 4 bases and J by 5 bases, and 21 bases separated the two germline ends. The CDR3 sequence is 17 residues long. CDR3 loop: CASSPDPPQGRDQPQHF. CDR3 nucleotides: TGTGCCAGCAGCCCGGACCCCCCGCAGGGACGAGATCAGCCCCAGCATTTT.

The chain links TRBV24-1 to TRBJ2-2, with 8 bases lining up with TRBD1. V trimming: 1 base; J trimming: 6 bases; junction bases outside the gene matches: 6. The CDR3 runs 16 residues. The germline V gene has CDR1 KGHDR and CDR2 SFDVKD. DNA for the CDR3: TGTGCCACCAGTGATTTTCCGGGACAGGTACCCGGGGAGCTGTTTTTT. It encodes CATSDFPGQVPGELFF.

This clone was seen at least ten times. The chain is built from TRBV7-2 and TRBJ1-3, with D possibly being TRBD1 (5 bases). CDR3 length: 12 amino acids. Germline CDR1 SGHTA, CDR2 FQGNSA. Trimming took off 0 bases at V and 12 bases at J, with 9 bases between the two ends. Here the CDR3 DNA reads TGTGCCAGCAGCTTAGCCCTTGGACACATATATTTT. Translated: CASSLALGHIYF.

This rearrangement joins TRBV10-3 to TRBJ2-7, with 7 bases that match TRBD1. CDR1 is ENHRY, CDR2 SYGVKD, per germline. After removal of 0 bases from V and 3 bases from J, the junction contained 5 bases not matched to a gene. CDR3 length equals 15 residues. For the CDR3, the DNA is TGTGCCATCAGTGAGTCGAGCGACAGGGTCTACGAGCAGTACGTC. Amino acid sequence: CAISESSDRVYEQYV.